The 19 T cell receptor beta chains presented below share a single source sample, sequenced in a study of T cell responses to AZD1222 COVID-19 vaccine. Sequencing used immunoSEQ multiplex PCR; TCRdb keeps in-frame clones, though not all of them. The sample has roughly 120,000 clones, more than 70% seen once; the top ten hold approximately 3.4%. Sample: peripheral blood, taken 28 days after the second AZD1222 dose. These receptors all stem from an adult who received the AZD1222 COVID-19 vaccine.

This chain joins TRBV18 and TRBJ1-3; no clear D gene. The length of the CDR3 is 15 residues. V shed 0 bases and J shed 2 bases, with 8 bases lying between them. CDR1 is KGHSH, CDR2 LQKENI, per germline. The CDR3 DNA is TGTGCCAGCTCACCACCGGGGAGGACTGGAAACACCATATATTTT. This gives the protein CASSPPGRTGNTIYF.

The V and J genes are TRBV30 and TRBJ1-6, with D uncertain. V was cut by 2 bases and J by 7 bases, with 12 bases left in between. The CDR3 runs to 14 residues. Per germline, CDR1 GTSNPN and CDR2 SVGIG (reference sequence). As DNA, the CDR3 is TGTGCCTGGAGTCCATACTCGACCAATTCACCCCTCCACTTT. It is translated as CAWSPYSTNSPLHF.

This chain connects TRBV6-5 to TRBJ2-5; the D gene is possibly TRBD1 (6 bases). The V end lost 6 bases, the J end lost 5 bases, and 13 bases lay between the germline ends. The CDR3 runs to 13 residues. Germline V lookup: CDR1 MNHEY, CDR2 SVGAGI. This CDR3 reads CASRLGQRETQYF. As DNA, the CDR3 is TGTGCCAGCAGATTAGGACAGAGGGAGACCCAGTACTTC.

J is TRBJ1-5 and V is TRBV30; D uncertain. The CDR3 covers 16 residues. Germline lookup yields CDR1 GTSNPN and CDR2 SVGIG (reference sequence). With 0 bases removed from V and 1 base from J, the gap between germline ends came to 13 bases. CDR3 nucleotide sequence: TGTGCCTGGAGTGTTCCACGGCCCTCGAGCAATCAGCCCCAGCATTTT. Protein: CAWSVPRPSSNQPQHF.

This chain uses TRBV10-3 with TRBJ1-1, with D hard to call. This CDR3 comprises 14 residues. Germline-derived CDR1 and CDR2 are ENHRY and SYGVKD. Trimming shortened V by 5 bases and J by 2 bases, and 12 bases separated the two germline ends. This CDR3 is CAISPPSGNTEAFF. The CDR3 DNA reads TGTGCCATCAGTCCCCCATCGGGTAACACTGAAGCTTTCTTT.

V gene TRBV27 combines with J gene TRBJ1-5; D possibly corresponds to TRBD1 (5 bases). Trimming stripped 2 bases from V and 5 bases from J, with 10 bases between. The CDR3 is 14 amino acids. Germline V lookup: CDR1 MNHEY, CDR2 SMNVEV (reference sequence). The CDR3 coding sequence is TGTGCCAGCAGTTTAGGGCAGGGTTATCAGCCCCAGCATTTT. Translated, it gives CASSLGQGYQPQHF.

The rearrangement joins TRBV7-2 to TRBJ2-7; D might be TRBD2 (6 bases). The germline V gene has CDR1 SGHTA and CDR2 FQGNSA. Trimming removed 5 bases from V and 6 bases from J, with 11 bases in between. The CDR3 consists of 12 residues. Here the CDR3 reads CASSLAAGEQYF. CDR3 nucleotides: TGTGCCAGCAGCCTCGCAGCGGGCGAGCAGTACTTC. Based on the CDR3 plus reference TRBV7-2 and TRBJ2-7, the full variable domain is GAGVSQSPSNKVTEKGKDVELRCDPISGHTALYWYRQSLGQGLEFLIYFQGNSAPDKSGLPSDRFSAERTGGSVSTLTIQRTQQEDSAVYLCASSLAAGEQYFGPGTRLTVT.

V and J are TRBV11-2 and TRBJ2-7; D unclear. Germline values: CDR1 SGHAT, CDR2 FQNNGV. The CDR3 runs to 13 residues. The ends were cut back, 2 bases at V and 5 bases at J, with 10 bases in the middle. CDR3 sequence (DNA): TGTGCCAGCAGCTTAAAGCTCTCTCACGAGCAGTACTTC. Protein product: CASSLKLSHEQYF.

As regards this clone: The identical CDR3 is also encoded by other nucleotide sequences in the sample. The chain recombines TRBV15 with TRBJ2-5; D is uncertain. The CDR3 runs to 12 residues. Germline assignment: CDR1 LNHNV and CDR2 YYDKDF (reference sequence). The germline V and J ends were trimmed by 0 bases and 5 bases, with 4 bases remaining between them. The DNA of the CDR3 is TGTGCCACCAGCAGAGATGGGGAGACCCAGTACTTC. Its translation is CATSRDGETQYF.

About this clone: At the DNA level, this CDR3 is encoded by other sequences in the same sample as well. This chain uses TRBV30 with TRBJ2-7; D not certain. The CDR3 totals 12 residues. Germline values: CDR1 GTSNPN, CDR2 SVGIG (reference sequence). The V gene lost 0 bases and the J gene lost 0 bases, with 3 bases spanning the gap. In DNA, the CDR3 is TGTGCCTGGAGTGTCTCCTCCTACGAGCAGTACTTC. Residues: CAWSVSSYEQYF.

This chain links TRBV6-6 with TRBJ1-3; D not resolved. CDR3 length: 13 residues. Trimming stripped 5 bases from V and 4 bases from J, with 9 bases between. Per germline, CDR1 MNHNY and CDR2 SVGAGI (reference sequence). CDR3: CASSPPSGNTIYF. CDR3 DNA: TGTGCCAGCAGTCCCCCGTCCGGAAACACCATATATTTT.

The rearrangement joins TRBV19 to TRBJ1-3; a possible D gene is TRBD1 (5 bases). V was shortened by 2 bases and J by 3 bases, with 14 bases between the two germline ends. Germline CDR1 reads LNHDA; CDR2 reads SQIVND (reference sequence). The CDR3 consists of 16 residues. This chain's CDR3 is CASSILQGPLGNTIYF. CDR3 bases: TGTGCCAGTAGTATACTTCAGGGCCCCCTTGGAAACACCATATATTTT. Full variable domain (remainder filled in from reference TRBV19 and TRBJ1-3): DGGITQSPKYLFRKEGQNVTLSCEQNLNHDAMYWYRQDPGQGLRLIYYSQIVNDFQKGDIAEGYSVSREKKESFPLTVTSAQKNPTAFYLCASSILQGPLGNTIYFGEGSWLTVV.

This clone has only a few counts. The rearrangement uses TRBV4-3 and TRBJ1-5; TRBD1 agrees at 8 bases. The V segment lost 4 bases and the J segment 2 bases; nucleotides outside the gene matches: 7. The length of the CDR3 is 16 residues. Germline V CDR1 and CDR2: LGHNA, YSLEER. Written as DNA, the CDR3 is TGCGCCAGCAGCCCAGTGATGACAGGGGGCAATCAGCCCCAGCATTTT. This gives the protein CASSPVMTGGNQPQHF.

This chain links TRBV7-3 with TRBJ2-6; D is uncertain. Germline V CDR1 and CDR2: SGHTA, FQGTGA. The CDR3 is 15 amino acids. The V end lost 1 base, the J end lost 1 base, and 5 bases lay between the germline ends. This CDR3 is CASSLSGSGANVLTF. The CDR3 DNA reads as TGTGCCAGCAGCTTAAGTGGGTCTGGGGCCAACGTCCTGACTTTC.

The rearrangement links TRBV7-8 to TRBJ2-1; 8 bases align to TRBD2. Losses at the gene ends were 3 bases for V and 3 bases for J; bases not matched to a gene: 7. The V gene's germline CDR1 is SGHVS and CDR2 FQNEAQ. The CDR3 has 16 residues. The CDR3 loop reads CASSFQTSDGYNEQFF. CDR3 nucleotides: TGTGCCAGCAGCTTCCAGACTAGCGACGGCTACAATGAGCAGTTCTTC.

In DNA form, the CDR3 reads TGTGCCAGCAGTGAGGGGTACGGTAACTATGGCTACACCTTC. This gives the protein CASSEGYGNYGYTF. The rearrangement uses TRBV25-1 and TRBJ1-2; D not certain. The CDR3 loop spans 14 amino acids. V shed 3 bases and J shed 1 base, with 9 bases lying between them. Germline lookup yields CDR1 MGHDK and CDR2 SYGVNS.

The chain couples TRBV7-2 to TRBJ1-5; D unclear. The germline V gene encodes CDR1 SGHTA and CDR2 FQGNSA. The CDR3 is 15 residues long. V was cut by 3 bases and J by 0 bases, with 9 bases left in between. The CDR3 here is CASSFQHLSNQPQHF. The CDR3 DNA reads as TGTGCCAGCAGCTTCCAACATCTTAGCAATCAGCCCCAGCATTTT.

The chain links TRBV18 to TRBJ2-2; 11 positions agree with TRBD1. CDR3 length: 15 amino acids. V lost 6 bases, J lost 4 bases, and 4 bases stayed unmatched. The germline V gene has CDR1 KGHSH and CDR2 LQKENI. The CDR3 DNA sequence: TGTGCCAGCTCGACCGGGACAGGGGGCACCGGGGAGCTGTTTTTT. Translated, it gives CASSTGTGGTGELFF.

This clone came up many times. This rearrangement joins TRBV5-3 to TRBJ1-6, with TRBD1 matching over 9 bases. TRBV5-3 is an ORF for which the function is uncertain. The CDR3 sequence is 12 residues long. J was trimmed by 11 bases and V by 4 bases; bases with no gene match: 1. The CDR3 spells CARSTGGAPLHF. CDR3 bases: TGTGCCAGAAGCACAGGGGGCGCACCCCTCCACTTT.